Each of the 30 T cell receptor beta chains below was sequenced from the same sample in a study of shared clonotypes between healthy human individuals. Profiled with immunoSEQ multiplex PCR; TCRdb holds only in-frame clones, not every one. The data show more than 2,000,000 clones, 85% to 95% seen once. The sequencing input was naive CD4+ T cells from PBMCs. Subset reported: CD45RA+ positively selected. These receptors came from a man younger than 30 in good health. Some clones in this sample may be carry-over from other donors' samples.

The chain joins TRBV5-1 to TRBJ2-4, with D perhaps matching TRBD1 or TRBD2 (5 bases each). The CDR3 runs to 15 residues. The V end lost 4 bases, the J end lost 9 bases, and 20 bases lay between the germline ends. In germline, CDR1 is SGHRS, CDR2 YFSETQ. CDR3 DNA: TGCGCCAGCAGCCTCCCTGAGGGGATTGCGAGCATTCAGTACTTC. It encodes CASSLPEGIASIQYF.

In this sample, this clone turned up once. The chain uses TRBV2 and TRBJ2-7; 9 nucleotides agree with TRBD2. The CDR3 has 14 amino acids. Germline-derived CDR1 and CDR2 are SNHLY and FYNNEI. V lost 4 bases and J lost 5; bases outside the gene matches: 6. As DNA, the CDR3 is TGTGCCAGCAGTGTGGAAGCGGGAGGTAACGAGCAGTACTTC. Protein: CASSVEAGGNEQYF.

The chain is built from TRBV5-1 and TRBJ2-1; 10 bases match TRBD1. V dropped 4 bases and J dropped 7; count of bases not matched to a gene: 8. The V gene's germline CDR1 is SGHRS and CDR2 YFSETQ. This CDR3 comprises 15 residues. CDR3 loop: CASSASGTGVNEQFF. The CDR3 DNA sequence: TGCGCCAGCAGCGCCTCCGGGACAGGGGTTAATGAGCAGTTCTTC.

The chain links TRBV9 to TRBJ2-1; D might be TRBD2 (7 bases). With 7 bases removed from V and 8 bases from J, the gap between germline ends came to 22 bases. Looked up from germline, CDR1 is SGDLS and CDR2 is YYNGEE. There are 15 residues in the CDR3. In DNA, the CDR3 is TGTGCCAGCGACCAACCATCGGGGAGGGGGGATGAGCAGTTCTTC. Translation: CASDQPSGRGDEQFF.

The chain joins TRBV18 to TRBJ2-2; D is perhaps TRBD1 (5 bases). This CDR3 has 14 residues. Germline V gene lookup returns CDR1 KGHSH and CDR2 LQKENI. V was cut by 7 bases and J by 1 base, with 10 bases left in between. CDR3: CASLYRMNTGELFF. The CDR3 DNA follows: TGTGCCAGCTTATACAGGATGAACACCGGGGAGCTGTTTTTT.

The CDR3 is CAISESGRVYEQYF. CDR3 in DNA: TGTGCCATCAGTGAGTCTGGCAGAGTCTACGAGCAGTACTTC. V usage is TRBV10-3 and J usage is TRBJ2-7; D call uncertain. The length of the CDR3 is 14 residues. From germline, CDR1 is ENHRY and CDR2 SYGVKD. The V gene lost 0 bases and the J gene lost 3 bases, with 9 bases spanning the gap.

The chain has TRBV5-6 and TRBJ2-5; 7 nucleotides agree with TRBD2. The CDR3 runs 16 residues. V gave up 3 bases and J gave up 7 bases; unmatched junction bases: 15. Germline CDR1 and CDR2: SGHDT and YYEEEE. Here the CDR3 DNA reads TGTGCCAGCAGCTGGACTAGGGAACGTACGATGGTGACCCAGTACTTC. Encoded protein: CASSWTRERTMVTQYF.

The J gene is TRBJ2-1, the V gene TRBV28; D gene ambiguous. With 1 base removed from V and 9 bases from J, the gap between germline ends came to 4 bases. Germline V gives CDR1 MDHEN, CDR2 SYDVKM. The CDR3 consists of 11 residues. The CDR3 DNA reads as TGTGCCAGCAGTTTATTCCGTGAGCAGTTCTTC. Its protein is CASSLFREQFF.

The rearrangement uses TRBV2 and TRBJ2-2; D gene ambiguous. This CDR3 is built from 12 residues. Trimming removed 7 bases at V and 7 bases at J, with 10 bases between. From germline, CDR1 is SNHLY and CDR2 FYNNEI. CDR3 amino acids: CASTSGVGELFF. As DNA, the CDR3 is TGTGCCAGCACCTCTGGGGTCGGGGAGCTGTTTTTT.

V and J are TRBV6-1 and TRBJ1-2; 7 nucleotides agree with TRBD1. After removal of 7 bases from V and 5 bases from J, the junction contained 7 bases not matched to a gene. The CDR3 is 13 residues long. Germline loops: CDR1 MNHNS, CDR2 SASEGT. The CDR3 nucleotides read TGTGCCAGCACCCCGGGACAGATGTATGGCTACACCTTC. Protein sequence: CASTPGQMYGYTF.

J is TRBJ2-3 and V is TRBV30; D is unclear. Germline CDR1 is GTSNPN and CDR2 is SVGIG (reference sequence). The CDR3 sequence is 15 residues long. V lost 4 bases to trimming and J lost 1 base, with 15 bases between them. CDR3 sequence: CAWTIDGRGTDTQYF. The CDR3 bases are TGTGCCTGGACAATTGACGGACGTGGCACAGATACGCAGTATTTT.

This clone showed up just a few times. This sequence joins TRBV5-4 and TRBJ1-2; tentative D call: TRBD1 (5 bases). Trimming shortened V by 2 bases and J by 6 bases, and 11 bases separated the two germline ends. Germline V lookup: CDR1 SGHNT, CDR2 YYREEE (reference sequence). The CDR3 has 13 amino acids. The CDR3 sequence is CASSFGAKHGYTF. The DNA of the CDR3 is TGTGCCAGCAGCTTCGGGGCCAAACATGGCTACACCTTC.

The genes are TRBV11-2 and TRBJ2-3, with D perhaps matching TRBD2 (7 bases). Germline CDR1 SGHAT, CDR2 FQNNGV. The CDR3 totals 16 residues. V lost 5 bases and J 5 bases, leaving 20 bases between the germline ends. DNA of the CDR3: TGTGCCAGCAGCCGGACGAGGGGGGGAGCGGGAGATACGCAGTATTTT. Translation gives CASSRTRGGAGDTQYF.

V usage is TRBV5-5 and J usage is TRBJ1-5; D gene uncertain. CDR1 and CDR2 (germline): SGHKS, YYEKEE (reference sequence). Trimming removed 1 base at V and 7 bases at J, with 9 bases between. The CDR3 loop spans 13 amino acids. CDR3: CASSLFERQPQHF. CDR3 nucleotides: TGTGCCAGCAGCTTGTTCGAGAGGCAGCCCCAGCATTTT.

The CDR3: CASSMRGAGELFF. The CDR3 coding sequence is TGTGCCAGCAGTATGAGGGGGGCCGGGGAGCTGTTTTTT. The rearrangement uses TRBV6-1 and TRBJ2-2; D is possibly TRBD1 or TRBD2 (6 bases each). The CDR3 is 13 residues long. V was trimmed by 5 bases and J by 6 bases, leaving 10 bases between them. Germline CDR1 reads MNHNS; CDR2 reads SASEGT.

Only one count was recorded for this clone. The chain carries TRBV10-2 and TRBJ1-5; possibly TRBD1 for D (6 bases). Trimming left V 4 bases short and J 6 bases short, with 10 bases between. The CDR3 consists of 13 residues. Germline loops: CDR1 WSHSY, CDR2 SAAADI. The CDR3 protein is CASSVQGGQPQHF. The CDR3 DNA reads as TGCGCCAGCAGTGTTCAAGGGGGTCAGCCCCAGCATTTT.

In its sample, this clone was seen once. This rearrangement joins TRBV6-4 to TRBJ1-3; a possible D gene is TRBD1 (5 bases). Germline V CDR1 and CDR2: MRHNA, SNTAGT. Trimming removed 3 bases from V and 8 bases from J, with 20 bases in between. The length of the CDR3 is 16 residues. The CDR3 reads CASSDMRDRESYTIYF. The CDR3, as DNA: TGTGCCAGCAGTGATATGAGGGACCGCGAATCGTACACCATATATTTT.

This chain uses TRBV7-4 with TRBJ2-1; either TRBD1 or TRBD2 may supply D (6 bases each). Germline CDR1 reads SGHVT; CDR2 reads SQSDAQ. Trimming pared 1 base from V and 6 bases from J, leaving 10 bases between. The CDR3 totals 14 residues. The CDR3 here is CASSLGQEGNEQFF. The CDR3 nucleotides are TGTGCCAGCAGCTTAGGACAGGAGGGCAATGAGCAGTTCTTC.

The chain joins TRBV7-6 to TRBJ2-1; 11 positions agree with TRBD2. In germline, CDR1 is SGHVS, CDR2 FNYEAQ. The CDR3 sequence is 17 residues long. The V gene end was trimmed by 5 bases and the J gene end by 2 bases; junction bases not matched to a gene: 8. The CDR3 protein is CASSTRLAGNPYNEQFF. The CDR3 region has the DNA TGTGCCAGCAGCACCCGACTAGCGGGAAACCCCTACAATGAGCAGTTCTTC. Supplemented by reference TRBV7-6 and TRBJ2-1, the full variable domain reads GAGVSQSPRYKVTKRGQDVALRCDPISGHVSLYWYRQALGQGPEFLTYFNYEAQQDKSGLPNDRFSAERPEGSISTLTIQRTEQRDSAMYRCASSTRLAGNPYNEQFFGPGTRLTVL.

The gene calls are TRBV5-4 and TRBJ1-1; the D is unclear. Trimming shortened V by 4 bases and J by 2 bases, and 15 bases separated the two germline ends. CDR1 is SGHNT and CDR2 is YYREEE in the germline V gene (reference sequence). The CDR3 is made up of 15 amino acids. The CDR3 loop is CASSTRVSPNTEAFF. In nucleotides, the CDR3 is TGTGCCAGCAGCACCCGGGTCTCTCCAAACACTGAAGCTTTCTTT.

The chain employs TRBV5-1 and TRBJ2-7, with TRBD2 matching 10 bases. Germline lookup yields CDR1 SGHRS and CDR2 YFSETQ. J gave up 2 bases and V 3 bases, and 8 bases lay outside the gene matches. There are 16 residues in the CDR3. The CDR3 sequence: CASSSLRTSGTYEQYF. CDR3 DNA sequence: TGCGCCAGCAGCTCGCTCAGGACTAGCGGAACCTACGAGCAGTACTTC.

This clone was counted a single time. V usage is TRBV7-3 and J usage is TRBJ2-3; D call uncertain. Germline CDR1 reads SGHTA; CDR2 reads FQGTGA. Trimming took 0 bases from V and 4 from J, leaving 5 bases between them. The CDR3 runs 13 residues. Here the CDR3 DNA reads TGTGCCAGCAGCTTAACTCATCCAGATACGCAGTATTTT. Amino acid sequence: CASSLTHPDTQYF. Supplemented by reference TRBV7-3 and TRBJ2-3, the full variable domain reads GAGVSQTPSNKVTEKGKYVELRCDPISGHTALYWYRQSLGQGPEFLIYFQGTGAADDSGLPNDRFFAVRPEGSVSTLKIQRTERGDSAVYLCASSLTHPDTQYFGPGTRLTVL.

The chain combines TRBV9 with TRBJ2-1; TRBD2 agrees at 7 bases. J gave up 0 bases and V 4 bases, and 7 bases lay outside the gene matches. This CDR3 is built from 16 residues. The germline V gene has CDR1 SGDLS and CDR2 YYNGEE. CDR3 region: CASSPKGGSSYNEQFF. In nucleotides, the CDR3 is TGTGCCAGCAGCCCGAAGGGCGGGAGCTCCTACAATGAGCAGTTCTTC.

The count of this clone is one. The V and J genes are TRBV6-5 and TRBJ2-7; 7 bases agree with TRBD1. V was clipped by 3 bases and J by 2 bases; unmatched bases: 4. The CDR3 length is 14 residues. Germline-derived CDR1 and CDR2 are MNHEY and SVGAGI. CDR3 sequence reads: CASSYTTGPYEQYF. The DNA for the CDR3 is TGTGCCAGCAGTTATACGACAGGGCCCTACGAGCAGTACTTC.

This chain uses TRBV28 with TRBJ2-7; 13 bases line up with TRBD2. CDR1 MDHEN and CDR2 SYDVKM come from the germline V gene. The J segment lost 5 bases and the V segment lost 6 bases, leaving 19 bases of the junction unmatched. The CDR3 length is 19 residues. The CDR3 loop reads CASSLNVGLAGLSFHEQYF. The DNA of the CDR3 is TGTGCCAGCAGCCTTAATGTGGGACTAGCGGGACTCAGCTTCCACGAGCAGTACTTC.

The chain uses TRBV5-1 and TRBJ1-5; no reliable D call. Trimming took 1 base from V and 8 from J, leaving 13 bases between them. CDR1 SGHRS and CDR2 YFSETQ come from the germline V gene. The CDR3 is 14 amino acids. CDR3 DNA sequence: TGCGCCAGCAGCTTGAATTTCCCGCAGGAGCCCCAGCATTTT. This translates into CASSLNFPQEPQHF. Full variable domain (rest looked up from reference TRBV5-1 and TRBJ1-5): KAGVTQTPRYLIKTRGQQVTLSCSPISGHRSVSWYQQTPGQGLQFLFEYFSETQRNKGNFPGRFSGRQFSNSRSEMNVSTLELGDSALYLCASSLNFPQEPQHFGDGTRLSIL.

The chain joins TRBV20-1 to TRBJ1-1; no clear D. Germline V gene sequence: CDR1 DFQATT, CDR2 SNEGSKA (reference sequence). Trimming took off 6 bases at V and 5 bases at J, with 10 bases between the two ends. The CDR3 spans 11 residues. The chain's CDR3 is CSAHSGTEAFF. Here the CDR3 DNA reads TGCAGTGCGCATTCCGGGACTGAAGCTTTCTTT.

Concerning this clone itself: The same CDR3 arises from other DNA sequences in this sample as well. This chain connects TRBV18 to TRBJ2-2; 8 bases map to TRBD1. The CDR3 spans 16 residues. Looked up from germline, CDR1 is KGHSH and CDR2 is LQKENI. The junction had 6 bases not matched to a gene; V was cut back by 1 base and J by 5 bases. This chain's CDR3 is CASSPQGQGGTGELFF. DNA for the CDR3: TGTGCCAGCTCACCACAAGGACAGGGTGGGACCGGGGAGCTGTTTTTT.

For the CDR3, the DNA is TGTGCCAGCAGCCGGATGGTGGGCGGGGAGCTGTTTTTT. This gives the protein CASSRMVGGELFF. The V gene is TRBV28, the J gene TRBJ2-2; D not certain. Germline loops: CDR1 MDHEN, CDR2 SYDVKM. The CDR3 spans 13 residues. Trimming stripped 6 bases from V and 7 bases from J, with 12 bases between.

This clone was seen once. The genes are TRBV19 and TRBJ1-5, with 8 bases lining up with TRBD1. V shed 6 bases, J shed 6 bases, and the junction held 10 bases outside the gene matches. In germline, CDR1 is LNHDA, CDR2 SQIVND (reference sequence). The CDR3 spans 15 residues. The CDR3 DNA reads TGTGCCAGTAGCTTGGGGAGACAGGGGCGTCAGCCCCAGCATTTT. Its protein is CASSLGRQGRQPQHF.